These T cell receptor beta chains were read from a single sample in a study of cytomegalovirus exposure and HLA in healthy donors. Produced via immunoSEQ multiplex PCR; TCRdb's table is partial and in-frame only. The top ten hold 1.5% to 2% of the sample, which has under 200,000 clones, roughly 74% seen once. Sequencing was carried out using PBMCs. The receptors were sampled from a woman aged 25 to 45 in good health and CMV-seronegative. Each CDR3 is given with its conserved first and last residue. A D gene is named only where the DNA matches it firmly. Size is omitted from some rows. Given values are once, few, many or a class for expanded clones.

D gene,V gene,J gene,clone size,CDR3 DNA,CDR3 protein
TRBD1,TRBV19,TRBJ1-2,NA,TGTGCCAGTAGTATTACAGGGGGTGACTATGGCTACACCTTC,CASSITGGDYGYTF
TRBD1,TRBV7-9,TRBJ1-2,few,TGTGCCAGCAGCAGCCCCCGGGACAGGGAAACGCGGGGCTACACCTTC,CASSSPRDRETRGYTF
TRBD1,TRBV5-1,TRBJ1-6,NA,TGCGCCAGCAGCCAAGGACAGGAGAGCTCCTATAATTCACCCCTCCACTTT,CASSQGQESSYNSPLHF
TRBD1,TRBV6-1,TRBJ1-2,once,TGTGCCAGCAGTGGAACAGGGGACGGCTATGGCTACACCTTC,CASSGTGDGYGYTF
NA,TRBV2,TRBJ2-1,NA,TGTGCCAGCAGCCCCCCCGTAATTAACAATGAGCAGTTCTTC,CASSPPVINNEQFF
NA,TRBV21-1,TRBJ1-1,few,TGTGCCGTACACCTCATGAACACTGAAGCTTTCTTT,CAVHLMNTEAFF
TRBD2,TRBV5-4,TRBJ2-3,NA,TGTGCCAGCAGCGGGGCGGGGGGGGACACAGATACGCAGTATTTT,CASSGAGGDTDTQYF
TRBD2,TRBV10-3,TRBJ2-2,NA,TGTGCCGTCAGCGGGAGGGACACCGGGGAGCTGTTTTTT,CAVSGRDTGELFF
NA,TRBV18,TRBJ2-7,NA,TGTGCCAGCGCGGACTACGAGCAGTACTTC,CASADYEQYF
TRBD2,TRBV5-1,TRBJ2-5,NA,TGCGCCAGCAGCCCGCCTCGGACTAGCGGGGCCCAAGAGACCCAGTACTTC,CASSPPRTSGAQETQYF
NA,TRBV5-1,TRBJ2-7,NA,TGCGCCAGCAGCGCAGGGGGGAGCTACGAGCAGTACTTC,CASSAGGSYEQYF